This T cell receptor (beta chain) was sequenced in a study of T cell responses to AZD1222 COVID-19 vaccine. V shed 5 bases and J shed 5 bases, with 12 bases lying between them. The CDR3 has 14 amino acids. Germline-derived CDR1 and CDR2 are SNHLY and FYNNEI. Study-level results: As reported, nearly half of all spike-specific TCRs target variant regions that are unmutated. The donor group comprised mostly white British people and more females; the analysis possibly underestimated clonal diversity. Spike-specific TCR repertoires showed rising breadth and depth after two AZD1222 doses.

About this clone: What it binds is unknown.

Pooling covered second doses at about 4 or about 12 weeks. TCRdb's table, derived via immunoSEQ multiplex PCR, lists solely in-frame clones and lacks some. The sample has some 20,000 clones; about four fifths are singletons. This rearrangement joins TRBV2 to TRBJ1-4; TRBD1 might be the D (5 bases). Sample: peripheral blood, taken 28 days after the second AZD1222 dose. This TCR derives from an adult who received the AZD1222 COVID-19 vaccine. For the CDR3, the DNA is TGTGCCAGCAGTAGACAGAGTTTGAATGAAAAACTGTTTTTT. Translated: CASSRQSLNEKLFF.